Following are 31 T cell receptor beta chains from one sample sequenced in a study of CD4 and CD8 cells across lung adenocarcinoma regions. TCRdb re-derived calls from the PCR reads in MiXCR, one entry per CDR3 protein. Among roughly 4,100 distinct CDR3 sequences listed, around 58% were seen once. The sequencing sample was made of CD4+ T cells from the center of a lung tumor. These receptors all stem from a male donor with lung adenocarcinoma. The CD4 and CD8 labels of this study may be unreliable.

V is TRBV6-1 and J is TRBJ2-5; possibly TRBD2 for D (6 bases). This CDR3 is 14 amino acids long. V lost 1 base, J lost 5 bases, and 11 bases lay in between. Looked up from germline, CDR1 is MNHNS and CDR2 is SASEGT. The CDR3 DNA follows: TGTGCCAGCAGTGAAGGGTGGGGGAGGGAGACCCAGTACTTC. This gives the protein CASSEGWGRETQYF.

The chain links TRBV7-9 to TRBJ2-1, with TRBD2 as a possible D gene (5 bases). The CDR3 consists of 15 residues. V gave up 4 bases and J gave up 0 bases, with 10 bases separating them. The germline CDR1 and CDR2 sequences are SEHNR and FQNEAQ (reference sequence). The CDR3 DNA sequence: TGTGCCAGCAGCTCCCTGGACTCCTCCTACAATGAGCAGTTCTTC. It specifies CASSSLDSSYNEQFF.

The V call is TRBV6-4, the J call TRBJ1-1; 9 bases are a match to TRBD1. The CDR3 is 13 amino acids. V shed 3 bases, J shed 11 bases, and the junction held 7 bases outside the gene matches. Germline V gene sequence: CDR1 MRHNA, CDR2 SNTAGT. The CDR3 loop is CASSETAGTGAFF. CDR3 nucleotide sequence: TGTGCCAGCAGTGAAACCGCCGGGACAGGGGCTTTCTTT.

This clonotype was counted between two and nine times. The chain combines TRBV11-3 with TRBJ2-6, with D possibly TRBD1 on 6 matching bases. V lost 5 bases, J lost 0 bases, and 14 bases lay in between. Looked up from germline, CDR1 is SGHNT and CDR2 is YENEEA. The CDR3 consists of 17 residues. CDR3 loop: CASSPGDTFSGANVLTF. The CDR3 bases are TGTGCCAGCAGCCCAGGGGACACTTTCTCTGGGGCCAACGTCCTGACTTTC. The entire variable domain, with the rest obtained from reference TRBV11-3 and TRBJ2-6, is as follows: EAGVVQSPRYKIIEKKQPVAFWCNPISGHNTLYWYLQNLGQGPELLIRYENEEAVDDSQLPKDRFSAERLKGVDSTLKIQPAELGDSAVYLCASSPGDTFSGANVLTFGAGSRLTVL.

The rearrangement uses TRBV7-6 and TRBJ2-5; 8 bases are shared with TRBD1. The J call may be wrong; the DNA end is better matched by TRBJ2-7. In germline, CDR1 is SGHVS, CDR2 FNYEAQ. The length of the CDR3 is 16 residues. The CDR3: CASSSASGTGHHEQYF. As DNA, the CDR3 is TGTGCCAGCAGCTCCGCATCCGGGACAGGCCACCACGAGCAGTACTTC.

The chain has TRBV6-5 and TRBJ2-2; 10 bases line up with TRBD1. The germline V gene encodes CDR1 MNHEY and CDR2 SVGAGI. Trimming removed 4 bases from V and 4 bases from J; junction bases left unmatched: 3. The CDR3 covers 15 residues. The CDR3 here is CASSSRTGGTGELFF. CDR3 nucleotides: TGTGCCAGCAGTTCAAGGACAGGGGGCACCGGGGAGCTGTTTTTT.

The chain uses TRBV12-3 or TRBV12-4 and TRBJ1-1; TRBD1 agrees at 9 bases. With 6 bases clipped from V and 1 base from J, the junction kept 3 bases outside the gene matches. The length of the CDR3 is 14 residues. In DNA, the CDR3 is TGTGCCAGCAGGTCGGACAGGGGGAACACTGAAGCTTTCTTT. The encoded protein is CASRSDRGNTEAFF.

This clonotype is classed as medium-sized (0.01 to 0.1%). This CDR3 reads CASSEAPTLTVSGNTIYF. The CDR3 DNA sequence: TGTGCCAGCAGTGAAGCGCCCACTTTGACAGTCTCTGGAAACACCATATATTTT. The gene calls are TRBV6-1 and TRBJ1-3; TRBD1 is a possible D gene (5 bases). Germline V gives CDR1 MNHNS, CDR2 SASEGT. Trimming took 0 bases from V and 0 from J, leaving 15 bases between them. The CDR3 consists of 18 residues.

CDR3 DNA: TGCGCCAGCGGGTCCGGGCCTAGCGCCAAAAATACGCAGTATTTT. This codes for CASGSGPSAKNTQYF. The V call is TRBV4-3, the J call TRBJ2-3; TRBD2 is a possible D gene (6 bases). Germline V gives CDR1 LGHNA, CDR2 YSLEER. The CDR3 consists of 15 residues. The V and J ends lost 8 bases and 7 bases respectively, with 22 bases between them.

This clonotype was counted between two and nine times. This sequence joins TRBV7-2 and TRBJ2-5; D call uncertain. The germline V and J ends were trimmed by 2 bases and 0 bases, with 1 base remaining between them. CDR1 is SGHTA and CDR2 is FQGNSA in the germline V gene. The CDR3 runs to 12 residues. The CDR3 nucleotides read TGTGCCAGCAGCTTAAACCAAGAGACCCAGTACTTC. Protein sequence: CASSLNQETQYF.

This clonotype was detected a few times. The CDR3 DNA sequence: TGTGCCAGCAGGGATCAACACAGCAAACCCGGGCTCTACGAGCAGTACTTC. This sequence encodes CASRDQHSKPGLYEQYF. The chain couples TRBV6-1 to TRBJ2-1; D unclear. The last part of the DNA fits TRBJ2-7 better; the J call may be wrong. Per germline, CDR1 MNHNS and CDR2 SASEGT. The CDR3 extends over 17 amino acids.

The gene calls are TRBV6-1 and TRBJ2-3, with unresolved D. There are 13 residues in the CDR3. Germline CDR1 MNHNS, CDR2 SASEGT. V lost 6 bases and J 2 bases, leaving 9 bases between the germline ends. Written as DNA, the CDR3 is TGTGCCAGCAGAAGTGACTCCACAGATACGCAGTATTTT. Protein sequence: CASRSDSTDTQYF.

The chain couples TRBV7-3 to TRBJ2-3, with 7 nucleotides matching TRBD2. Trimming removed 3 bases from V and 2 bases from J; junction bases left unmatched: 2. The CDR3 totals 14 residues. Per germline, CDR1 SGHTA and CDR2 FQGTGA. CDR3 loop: CASSFGGFTDTQYF. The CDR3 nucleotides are TGTGCCAGCAGCTTCGGGGGGTTCACAGATACGCAGTATTTT.

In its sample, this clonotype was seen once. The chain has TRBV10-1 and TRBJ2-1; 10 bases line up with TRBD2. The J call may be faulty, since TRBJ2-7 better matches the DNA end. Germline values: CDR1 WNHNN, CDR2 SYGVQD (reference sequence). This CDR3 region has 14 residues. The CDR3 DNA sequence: TGCGCCAGCAGTGGGGCTAGCGGGAGCAATGAGCAGTACTTC. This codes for CASSGASGSNEQYF.

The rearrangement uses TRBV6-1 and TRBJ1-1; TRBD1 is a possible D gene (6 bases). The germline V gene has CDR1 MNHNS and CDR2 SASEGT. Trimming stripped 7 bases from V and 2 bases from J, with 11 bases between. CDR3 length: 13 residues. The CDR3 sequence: CASTGTTNTEAFF. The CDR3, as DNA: TGTGCCAGCACCGGGACAACAAACACTGAAGCTTTCTTT.

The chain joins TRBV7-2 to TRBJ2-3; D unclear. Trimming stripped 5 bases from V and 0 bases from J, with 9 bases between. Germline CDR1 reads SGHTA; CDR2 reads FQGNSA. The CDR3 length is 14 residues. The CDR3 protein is CASSATTSTDTQYF. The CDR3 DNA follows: TGTGCCAGCAGCGCAACCACCAGCACAGATACGCAGTATTTT.

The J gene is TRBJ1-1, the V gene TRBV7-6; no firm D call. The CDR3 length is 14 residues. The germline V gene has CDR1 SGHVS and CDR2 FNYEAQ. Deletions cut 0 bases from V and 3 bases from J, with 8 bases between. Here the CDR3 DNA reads TGTGCCAGCAGCTTAGCCCGGAGATACACTGAAGCTTTCTTT. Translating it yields CASSLARRYTEAFF.

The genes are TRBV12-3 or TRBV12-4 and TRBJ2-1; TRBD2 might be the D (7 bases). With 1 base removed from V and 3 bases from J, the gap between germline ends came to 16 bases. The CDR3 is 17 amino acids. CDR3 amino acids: CASSLGGGLDLYNEQFF. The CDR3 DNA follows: TGTGCCAGCAGTTTAGGGGGGGGGCTAGACCTCTACAATGAGCAGTTCTTC.

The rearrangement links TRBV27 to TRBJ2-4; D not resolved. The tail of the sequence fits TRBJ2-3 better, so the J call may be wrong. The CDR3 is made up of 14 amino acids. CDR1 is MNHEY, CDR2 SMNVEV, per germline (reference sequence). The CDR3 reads CAGCGLSDTNIQYF. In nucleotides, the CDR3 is TGTGCCGGCTGTGGGCTGTCAGACACAAATATTCAGTATTTT.

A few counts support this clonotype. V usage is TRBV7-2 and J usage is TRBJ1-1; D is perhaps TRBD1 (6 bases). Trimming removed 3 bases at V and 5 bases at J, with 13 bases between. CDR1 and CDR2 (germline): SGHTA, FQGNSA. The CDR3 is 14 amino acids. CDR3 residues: CASSFSGAETEAFF. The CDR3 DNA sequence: TGTGCCAGCAGCTTTTCGGGGGCAGAGACTGAAGCTTTCTTT.

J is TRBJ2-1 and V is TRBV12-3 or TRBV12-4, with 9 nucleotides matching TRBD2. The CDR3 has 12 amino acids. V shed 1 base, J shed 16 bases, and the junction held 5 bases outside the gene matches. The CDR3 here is CASSLGREGLFF. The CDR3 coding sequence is TGTGCCAGCAGTTTAGGGCGGGAGGGCCTCTTCTTC.

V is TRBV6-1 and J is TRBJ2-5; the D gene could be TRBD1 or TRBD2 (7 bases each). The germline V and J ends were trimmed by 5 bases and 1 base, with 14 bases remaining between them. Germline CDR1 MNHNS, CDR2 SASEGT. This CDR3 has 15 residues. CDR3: CASSLTGRGQETQYF. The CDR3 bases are TGTGCCAGCAGTCTGACAGGGAGGGGCCAAGAGACCCAGTACTTC.

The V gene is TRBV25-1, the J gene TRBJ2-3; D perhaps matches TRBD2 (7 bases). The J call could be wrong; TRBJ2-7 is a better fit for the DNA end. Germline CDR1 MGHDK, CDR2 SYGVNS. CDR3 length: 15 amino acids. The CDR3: CAGGEGGRDPDTQYF. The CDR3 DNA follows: TGTGCCGGGGGGGAAGGGGGACGAGACCCAGATACGCAGTACTTC.

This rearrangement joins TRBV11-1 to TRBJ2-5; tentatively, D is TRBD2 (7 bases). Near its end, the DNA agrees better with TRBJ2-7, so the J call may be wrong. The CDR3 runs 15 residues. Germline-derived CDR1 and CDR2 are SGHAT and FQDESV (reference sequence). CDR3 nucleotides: TGTGCCAGCAGCTTAGTCGGGGGGCAATACTACGAGCAGTACTTC. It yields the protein CASSLVGGQYYEQYF.

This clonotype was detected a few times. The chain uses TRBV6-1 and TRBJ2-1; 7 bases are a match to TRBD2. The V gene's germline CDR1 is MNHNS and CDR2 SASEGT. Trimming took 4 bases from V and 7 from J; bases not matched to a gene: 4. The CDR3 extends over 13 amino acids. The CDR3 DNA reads TGTGCCAGCAGTGCACGGGAGGTGAATGAGCAGTTCTTC. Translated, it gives CASSAREVNEQFF.

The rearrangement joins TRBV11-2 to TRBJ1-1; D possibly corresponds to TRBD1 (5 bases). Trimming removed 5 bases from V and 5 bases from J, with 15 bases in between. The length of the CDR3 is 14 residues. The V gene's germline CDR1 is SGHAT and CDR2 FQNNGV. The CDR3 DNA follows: TGTGCCAGCAGCACCCAGCAGGGTAGGACTGAAGCTTTCTTT. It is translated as CASSTQQGRTEAFF.

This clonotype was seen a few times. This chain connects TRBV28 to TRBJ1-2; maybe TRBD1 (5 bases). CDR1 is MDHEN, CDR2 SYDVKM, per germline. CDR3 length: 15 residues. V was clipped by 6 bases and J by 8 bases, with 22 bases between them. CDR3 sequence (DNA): TGTGCCAGCAGCCTCAGGGTGATAGTACCAAGGGGCTACACCTTC. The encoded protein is CASSLRVIVPRGYTF.

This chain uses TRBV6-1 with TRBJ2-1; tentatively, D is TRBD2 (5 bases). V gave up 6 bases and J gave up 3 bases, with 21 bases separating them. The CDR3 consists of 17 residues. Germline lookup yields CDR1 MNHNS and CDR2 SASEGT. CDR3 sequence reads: CASRPSLALPDYNEQFF. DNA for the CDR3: TGTGCCAGCAGACCGTCCTTAGCGTTACCGGACTACAATGAGCAGTTCTTC.

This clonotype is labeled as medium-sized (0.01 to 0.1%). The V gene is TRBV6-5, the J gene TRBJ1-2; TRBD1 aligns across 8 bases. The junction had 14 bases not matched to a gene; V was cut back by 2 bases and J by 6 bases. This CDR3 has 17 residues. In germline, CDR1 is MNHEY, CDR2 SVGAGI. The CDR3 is CASSYTLRAGGADGYTF. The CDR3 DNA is TGTGCCAGCAGTTACACACTTCGAGCAGGGGGCGCGGATGGCTACACCTTC.

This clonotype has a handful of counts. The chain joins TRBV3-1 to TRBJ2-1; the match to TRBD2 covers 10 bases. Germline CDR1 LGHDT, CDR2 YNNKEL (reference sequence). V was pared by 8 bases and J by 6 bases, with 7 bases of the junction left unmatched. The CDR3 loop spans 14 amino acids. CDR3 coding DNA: TGTGCCAGCTCCGGGACTAGCGAGTCCAATGAGCAGTTCTTC. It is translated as CASSGTSESNEQFF.

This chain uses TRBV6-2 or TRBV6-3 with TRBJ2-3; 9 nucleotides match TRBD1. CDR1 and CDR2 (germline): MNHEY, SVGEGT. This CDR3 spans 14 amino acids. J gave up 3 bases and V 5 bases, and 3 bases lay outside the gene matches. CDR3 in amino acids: CASSDRGETDTQYF. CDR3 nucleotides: TGTGCCAGCAGTGACAGGGGGGAAACAGATACGCAGTATTTT.